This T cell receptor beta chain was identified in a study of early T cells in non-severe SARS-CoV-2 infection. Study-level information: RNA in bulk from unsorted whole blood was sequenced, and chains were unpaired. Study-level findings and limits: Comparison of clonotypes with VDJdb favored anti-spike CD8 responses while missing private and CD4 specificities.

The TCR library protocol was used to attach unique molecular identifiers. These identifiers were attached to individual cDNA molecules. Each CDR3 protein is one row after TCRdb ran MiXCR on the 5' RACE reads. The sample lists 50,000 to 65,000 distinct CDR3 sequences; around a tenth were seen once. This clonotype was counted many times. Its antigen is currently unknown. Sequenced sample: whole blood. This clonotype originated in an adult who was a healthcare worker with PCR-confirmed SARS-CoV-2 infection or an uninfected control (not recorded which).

The CDR3 bases are TGTGCCTGGAACCAGCCGGGACAGGGGGGACAAGAGACCCAGTACTTC. Translated: CAWNQPGQGGQETQYF. This chain uses TRBV30 with TRBJ2-5; 11 nucleotides match TRBD1. Germline V CDR1 and CDR2: GTSNPN, SVGIG (reference sequence). The CDR3 consists of 16 residues. V shed 4 bases, J shed 2 bases, and the junction held 9 bases outside the gene matches.